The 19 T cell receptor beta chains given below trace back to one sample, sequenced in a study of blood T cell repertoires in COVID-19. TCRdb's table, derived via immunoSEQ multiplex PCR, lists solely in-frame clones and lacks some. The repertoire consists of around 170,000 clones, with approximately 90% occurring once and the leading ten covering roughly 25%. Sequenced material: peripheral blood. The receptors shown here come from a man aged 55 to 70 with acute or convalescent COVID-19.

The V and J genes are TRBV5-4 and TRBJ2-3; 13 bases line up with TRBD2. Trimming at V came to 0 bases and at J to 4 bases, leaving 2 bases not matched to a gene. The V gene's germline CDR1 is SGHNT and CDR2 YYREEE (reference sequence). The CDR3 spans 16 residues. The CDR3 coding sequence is TGTGCCAGCAGCTTGGGAGGACTAGCGGGAGCAGATACGCAGTATTTT. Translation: CASSLGGLAGADTQYF. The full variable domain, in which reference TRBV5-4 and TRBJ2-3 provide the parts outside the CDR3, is ETGVTQSPTHLIKTRGQQVTLRCSSQSGHNTVSWYQQALGQGPQFIFQYYREEENGRGNFPPRFSGLQFPNYSSELNVNALELDDSALYLCASSLGGLAGADTQYFGPGTRLTVL.

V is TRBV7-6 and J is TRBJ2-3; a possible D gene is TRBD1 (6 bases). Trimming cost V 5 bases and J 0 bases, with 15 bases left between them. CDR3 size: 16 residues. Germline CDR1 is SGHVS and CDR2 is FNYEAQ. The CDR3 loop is CASSPYGTSSTDTQYF. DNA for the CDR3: TGTGCCAGCAGCCCCTACGGGACATCTAGCACAGATACGCAGTATTTT.

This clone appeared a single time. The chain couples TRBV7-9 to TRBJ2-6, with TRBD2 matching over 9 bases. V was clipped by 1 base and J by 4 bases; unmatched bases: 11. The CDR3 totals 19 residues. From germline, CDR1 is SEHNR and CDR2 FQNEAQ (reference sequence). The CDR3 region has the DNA TGTGCCAGCAGCTTAGTCGCGGGAGGGCCTCAATTCGGGGCCAACGTCCTGACTTTC. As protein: CASSLVAGGPQFGANVLTF.

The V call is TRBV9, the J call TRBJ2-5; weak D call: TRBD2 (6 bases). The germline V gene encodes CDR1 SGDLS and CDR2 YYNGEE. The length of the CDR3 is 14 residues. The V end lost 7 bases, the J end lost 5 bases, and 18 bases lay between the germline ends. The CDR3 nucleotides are TGTGCCAGCTCAGAAGGAGGGAACGGGGAGACCCAGTACTTC. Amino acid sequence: CASSEGGNGETQYF. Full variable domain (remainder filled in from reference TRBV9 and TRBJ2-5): DSGVTQTPKHLITATGQRVTLRCSPRSGDLSVYWYQQSLDQGLQFLIQYYNGEERAKGNILERFSAQQFPDLHSELNLSSLELGDSALYFCASSEGGNGETQYFGPGTRLLVL.

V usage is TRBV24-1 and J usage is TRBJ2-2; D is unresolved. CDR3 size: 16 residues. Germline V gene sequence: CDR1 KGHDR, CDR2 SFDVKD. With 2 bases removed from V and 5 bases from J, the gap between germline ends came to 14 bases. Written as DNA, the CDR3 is TGTGCCACCAGTGATTGGAACCTATTGGAGACCGGGGAGCTGTTTTTT. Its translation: CATSDWNLLETGELFF.

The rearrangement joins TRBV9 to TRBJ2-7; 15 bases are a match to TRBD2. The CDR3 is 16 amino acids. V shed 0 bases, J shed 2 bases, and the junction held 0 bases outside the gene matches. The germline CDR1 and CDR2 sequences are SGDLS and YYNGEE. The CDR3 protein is CASSVGTSGRAYEQYF. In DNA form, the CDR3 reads TGTGCCAGCAGCGTAGGGACTAGCGGGAGGGCCTACGAGCAGTACTTC.

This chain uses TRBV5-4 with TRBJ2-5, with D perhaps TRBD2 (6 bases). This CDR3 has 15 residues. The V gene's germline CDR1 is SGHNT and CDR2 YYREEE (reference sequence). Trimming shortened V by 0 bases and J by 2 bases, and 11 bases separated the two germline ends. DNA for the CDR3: TGTGCCAGCAGCTTGGCGCTAGCGCAACAAGAGACCCAGTACTTC. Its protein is CASSLALAQQETQYF.

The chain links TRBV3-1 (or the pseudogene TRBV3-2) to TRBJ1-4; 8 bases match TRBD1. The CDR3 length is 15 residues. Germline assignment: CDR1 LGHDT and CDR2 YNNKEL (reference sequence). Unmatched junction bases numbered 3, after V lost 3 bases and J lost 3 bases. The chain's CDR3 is CASSQRGQANEKLFF. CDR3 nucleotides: TGTGCCAGCAGCCAGAGGGGACAGGCTAATGAAAAACTGTTTTTT.

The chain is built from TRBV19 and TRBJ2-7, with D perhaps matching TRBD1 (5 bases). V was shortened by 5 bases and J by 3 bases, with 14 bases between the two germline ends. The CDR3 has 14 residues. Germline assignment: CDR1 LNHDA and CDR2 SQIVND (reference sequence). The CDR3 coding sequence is TGTGCCAGTAGTCCCCAGGGAATATTCTACGAGCAGTACTTC. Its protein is CASSPQGIFYEQYF.

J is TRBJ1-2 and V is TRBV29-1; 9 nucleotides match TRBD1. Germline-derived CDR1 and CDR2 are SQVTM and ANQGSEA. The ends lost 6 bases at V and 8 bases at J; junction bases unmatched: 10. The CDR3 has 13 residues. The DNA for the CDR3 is TGCAGCGTAAGCGGGACAGGGTTCAGCGGCTACACCTTC. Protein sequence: CSVSGTGFSGYTF.

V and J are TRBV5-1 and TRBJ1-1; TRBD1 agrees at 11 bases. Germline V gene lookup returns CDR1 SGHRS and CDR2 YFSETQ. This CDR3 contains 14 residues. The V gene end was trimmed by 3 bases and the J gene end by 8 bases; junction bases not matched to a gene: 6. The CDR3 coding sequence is TGCGCCAGCAGCTCCGGGACAGGGGGAGCCGAAGCTTTCTTT. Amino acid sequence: CASSSGTGGAEAFF.

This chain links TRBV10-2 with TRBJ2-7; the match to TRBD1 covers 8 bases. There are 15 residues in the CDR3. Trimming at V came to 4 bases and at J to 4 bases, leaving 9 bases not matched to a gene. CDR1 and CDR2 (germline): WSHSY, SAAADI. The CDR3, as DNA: TGCGCCAGCAGTGTCGATCAGACAGGGGCATACGAGCAGTACGTC. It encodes CASSVDQTGAYEQYV.

CDR3 bases: TGTGCCAGCAGCGTAAAGGGGGACAGTTACGAGCAGTACTTC. Translation: CASSVKGDSYEQYF. The chain has TRBV9 and TRBJ2-7, with 7 bases fitting TRBD1. The CDR3 contains 14 residues. The germline V gene encodes CDR1 SGDLS and CDR2 YYNGEE. V was clipped by 1 base and J by 4 bases; unmatched bases: 5.

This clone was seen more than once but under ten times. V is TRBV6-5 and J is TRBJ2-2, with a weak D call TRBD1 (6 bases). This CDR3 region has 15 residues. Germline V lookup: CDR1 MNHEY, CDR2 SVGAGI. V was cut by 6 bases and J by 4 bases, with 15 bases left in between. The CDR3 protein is CASRGYRVPTGELFF. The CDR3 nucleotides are TGTGCCAGCAGGGGTTACAGGGTCCCCACCGGGGAGCTGTTTTTT.

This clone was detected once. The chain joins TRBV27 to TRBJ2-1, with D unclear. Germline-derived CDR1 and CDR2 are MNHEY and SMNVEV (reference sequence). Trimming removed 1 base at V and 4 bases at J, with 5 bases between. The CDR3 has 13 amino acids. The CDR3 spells CASSLFSYNEQFF. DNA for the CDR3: TGTGCCAGCAGTTTATTTTCGTACAATGAGCAGTTCTTC.

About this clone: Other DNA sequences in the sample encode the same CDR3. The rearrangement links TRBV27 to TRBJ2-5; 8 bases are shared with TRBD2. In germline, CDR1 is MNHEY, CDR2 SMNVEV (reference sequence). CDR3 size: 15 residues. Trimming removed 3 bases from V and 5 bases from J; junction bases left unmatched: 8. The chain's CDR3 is CASSLSGGGGETQYF. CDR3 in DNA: TGTGCCAGCAGTTTGAGCGGGGGTGGTGGGGAGACCCAGTACTTC.

The CDR3 DNA sequence: TGTGCCAGCAGATGGCAGATCACAGATACGCAGTATTTT. Its protein product is CASRWQITDTQYF. This chain links TRBV2 with TRBJ2-3; D gene unclear. Germline V lookup: CDR1 SNHLY, CDR2 FYNNEI. Between the trimmed V and J ends, which lost 6 bases and 2 bases, there was a span of 9 bases. This CDR3 has 13 amino acids.

DNA for the CDR3: TGTGCCAGCCTCGGACAGCTGGAAGAGACCCAGTACTTC. Its protein product is CASLGQLEETQYF. The rearrangement links TRBV6-5 to TRBJ2-5; perhaps TRBD1 as D (6 bases). The CDR3 loop spans 13 amino acids. The V end was cut by 8 bases, the J end by 3 bases, with 13 bases between. CDR1 and CDR2 from the germline V gene are MNHEY and SVGAGI.

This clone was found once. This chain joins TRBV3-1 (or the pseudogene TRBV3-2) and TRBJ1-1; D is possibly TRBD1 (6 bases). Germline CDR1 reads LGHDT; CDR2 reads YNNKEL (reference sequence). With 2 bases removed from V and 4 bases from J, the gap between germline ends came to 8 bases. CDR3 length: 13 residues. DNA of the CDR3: TGTGCCAGCAGCCAAACAGGGACCACTGAAGCTTTCTTT. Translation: CASSQTGTTEAFF.